Listed below are T cell receptor beta chains from one sample, sequenced in a study of early stage breast cancer tumors. Assay: immunoSEQ multiplex PCR; the TCRdb copy retains only in-frame clones and omits some. The sample contains about 30,000 clones, about 70% of which appear only once. The sample consisted of blood. The receptors were sampled from a person aged 45 to 59 with breast cancer. Each CDR3 is given with its conserved first and last residue. D genes are given only for firm matches. Clone size, where shown, is once, few, many, or a class for clones that have expanded.

J: TRBJ2-7
size: .
V: TRBV11-2
D: .
length: 15
CDR3: CASSLASGEIYEQYF
DNA: TGTGCCAGCAGCTTAGCGTCAGGGGAGATATACGAGCAGTACTTC

J: TRBJ2-7
size: .
V: TRBV19
D: .
length: 14
CDR3: CASSIEGHDYEQYF
DNA: TGTGCCAGTAGTATTGAGGGCCATGACTACGAGCAGTACTTC

J: TRBJ1-4
size: few
V: TRBV4-2
D: .
length: 16
CDR3: CASSQETIRTGEKLFF
DNA: TGTGCCAGCAGCCAAGAGACGATCCGGACTGGTGAAAAACTGTTTTTT

J: TRBJ2-7
size: .
V: TRBV5-1
D: .
length: 13
CDR3: CASSFGSSYEQYF
DNA: TGCGCCAGCAGCTTTGGCAGCTCCTACGAGCAGTACTTC

J: TRBJ1-4
size: .
V: TRBV10-2
D: TRBD1
length: 15
CDR3: CASSARTGGDEKLFF
DNA: TGCGCCAGCAGCGCGCGGACAGGGGGCGATGAAAAACTGTTTTTT

J: TRBJ2-3
size: few
V: TRBV4-1
D: TRBD2
length: 16
CDR3: CASSLTGTSVTDTQYF
DNA: TGCGCCAGCAGCTTAACCGGGACTAGCGTCACAGATACGCAGTATTTT

J: TRBJ2-2
size: .
V: TRBV10-3
D: .
length: 16
CDR3: CAISESGVENTGELFF
DNA: TGTGCCATCAGTGAGTCAGGGGTAGAAAACACCGGGGAGCTGTTTTTT

J: TRBJ2-1
size: many
V: TRBV5-4
D: .
length: 12
CDR3: CASSLRTTRPFF
DNA: TGTGCCAGCAGCCTTCGGACTACTCGGCCGTTCTTC

J: TRBJ2-1
size: once
V: TRBV6-5
D: .
length: 13
CDR3: CASSYGTANEQFF
DNA: TGTGCCAGCAGTTATGGGACTGCAAATGAGCAGTTCTTC

J: TRBJ2-5
size: .
V: TRBV7-2
D: TRBD1
length: 15
CDR3: CASSLASDRGQTQYF
DNA: TGTGCCAGCAGCTTAGCTTCGGACAGGGGACAGACCCAGTACTTC

J: TRBJ2-7
size: .
V: TRBV11-2
D: TRBD2
length: 17
CDR3: CASSLVPGTSPSYEQYF
DNA: TGTGCCAGCAGCTTAGTCCCCGGGACTAGTCCCTCCTACGAGCAGTACTTC

J: TRBJ1-5
size: few
V: TRBV19
D: .
length: 15
CDR3: CASLGGSRGNQPQHF
DNA: TGTGCCAGTTTGGGGGGGTCAAGAGGCAATCAGCCCCAGCATTTT

J: TRBJ1-5
size: .
V: TRBV6-1
D: .
length: 13
CDR3: CASSEVWNQPQHF
DNA: TGTGCTAGCAGTGAGGTCTGGAATCAGCCCCAGCATTTT

J: TRBJ2-2
size: .
V: TRBV11-3
D: TRBD1
length: 15
CDR3: CASSLTGQGAGELFF
DNA: TGTGCCAGCAGCTTAACGGGACAGGGGGCCGGGGAGCTGTTTTTT

J: TRBJ2-5
size: .
V: TRBV21-1
D: .
length: 13
CDR3: CASSDRNQETQYF
DNA: TGTGCCAGCAGCGACAGAAACCAAGAGACCCAGTACTTC

J: TRBJ2-1
size: once
V: TRBV5-1
D: TRBD2
length: 14
CDR3: CASSLGSGINEQFF
DNA: TGCGCCAGCAGCTTAGGTAGCGGGATCAATGAGCAGTTCTTC

J: TRBJ2-5
size: .
V: TRBV19
D: .
length: 14
CDR3: CASSDTVGGETQYF
DNA: TGTGCCAGTAGTGACACTGTTGGCGGAGAGACCCAGTACTTC

J: TRBJ2-7
size: .
V: TRBV2
D: .
length: 15
CDR3: CASSVVSRGVYEQYF
DNA: TGTGCCAGCAGTGTCGTTAGCCGAGGGGTCTACGAGCAGTACTTC

J: TRBJ2-4
size: .
V: TRBV14
D: TRBD1
length: 13
CDR3: CASSQTGGSIQYF
DNA: TGTGCCAGCAGCCAAACAGGGGGGTCCATTCAGTACTTC

J: TRBJ2-7
size: .
V: TRBV19
D: TRBD1
length: 17
CDR3: CASSIGRWGTDSYEQYF
DNA: TGTGCCAGTAGTATAGGGCGGTGGGGGACAGACTCCTACGAGCAGTACTTC

J: TRBJ2-5
size: .
V: TRBV7-6
D: TRBD2
length: 14
CDR3: CASSPTSGKETQYF
DNA: TGTGCCAGCAGCCCCACTAGCGGGAAAGAGACCCAGTACTTC

J: TRBJ1-1
size: .
V: TRBV27
D: .
length: 13
CDR3: CASRIGRRTEAFF
DNA: TGTGCCAGCAGGATAGGGCGTCGGACTGAAGCTTTCTTT

J: TRBJ1-5
size: .
V: TRBV5-1
D: .
length: 13
CDR3: CASSLFENQPQHF
DNA: TGCGCCAGCAGCTTGTTCGAAAATCAGCCCCAGCATTTT

J: TRBJ2-1
size: few
V: TRBV6-6
D: .
length: 10
CDR3: CASSYVEQFF
DNA: TGTGCCAGCAGTTACGTTGAGCAGTTCTTC

J: TRBJ2-7
size: .
V: TRBV12-5
D: TRBD2
length: 14
CDR3: CASGLSGSSYEQYF
DNA: TGTGCTAGTGGCCTAAGCGGGAGTTCATACGAGCAGTACTTC

J: TRBJ2-1
size: once
V: TRBV7-3
D: TRBD2
length: 14
CDR3: CASSPTGLDNEQFF
DNA: TGTGCCAGCAGCCCCACGGGACTAGACAATGAGCAGTTCTTC

J: TRBJ1-5
size: few
V: TRBV10-3
D: TRBD1
length: 13
CDR3: CATRGTGGQPQHF
DNA: TGTGCCACAAGAGGGACAGGGGGTCAGCCCCAGCATTTT